This T cell receptor (beta chain) was recorded in a study of cytomegalovirus exposure and HLA in healthy donors. Details on this clone: Its specificity is not known.

Overall study results and limits: Confirmation was obtained in vitro that three CMV-associated chains are specific for CMV antigens.

V trimming: 1 base; J trimming: 4 bases; junction bases outside the gene matches: 3. CDR3 length equals 14 residues. Germline V lookup: CDR1 MNHNS, CDR2 SASEGT. PCR employed 60 Vbeta and 13 Jbeta primers. Profiling relied on immunoSEQ multiplex PCR, and the TCRdb table lists in-frame clones only, not all of them. Of approximately 160,000 clones in the sample, roughly 82% were seen once. This receptor was identified in a woman between 45 and 60 years old in good health and CMV-seropositive. Sequenced sample: PBMCs. The J gene is TRBJ1-2, the V gene TRBV6-1; 7 bases line up with TRBD1. CDR3 in amino acids: CASSEGTGPYGYTF. The CDR3 DNA reads as TGTGCCAGCAGTGAAGGGACAGGCCCCTATGGCTACACCTTC.